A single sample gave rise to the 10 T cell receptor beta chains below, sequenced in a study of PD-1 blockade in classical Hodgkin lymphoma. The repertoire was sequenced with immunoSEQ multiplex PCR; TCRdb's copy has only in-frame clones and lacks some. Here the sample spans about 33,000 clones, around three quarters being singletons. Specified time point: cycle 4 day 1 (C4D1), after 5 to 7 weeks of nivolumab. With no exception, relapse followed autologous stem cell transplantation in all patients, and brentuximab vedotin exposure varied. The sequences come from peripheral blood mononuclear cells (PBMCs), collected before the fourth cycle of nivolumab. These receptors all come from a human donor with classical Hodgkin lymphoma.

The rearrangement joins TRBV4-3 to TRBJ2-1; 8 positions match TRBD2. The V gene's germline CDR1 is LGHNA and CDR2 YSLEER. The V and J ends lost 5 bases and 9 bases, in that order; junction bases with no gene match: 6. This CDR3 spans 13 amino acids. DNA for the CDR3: TGCGCCAGCAGCTTCAGGAGCGGGGGTGAGCAGTTCTTC. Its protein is CASSFRSGGEQFF.

CDR3 sequence: CASSSPTGSEQYF. The CDR3 DNA reads TGTGCCAGCAGCTCCCCGACAGGGAGCGAGCAGTACTTC. The chain employs TRBV11-2 and TRBJ2-7, with 7 bases fitting TRBD1. Germline assignment: CDR1 SGHAT and CDR2 FQNNGV. V shed 4 bases, J shed 6 bases, and the junction held 6 bases outside the gene matches. The CDR3 totals 13 residues.

The CDR3 spells CASSPATGQAHYGYTF. CDR3 coding DNA: TGTGCCAGCAGCCCCGCCACAGGGCAGGCACACTATGGCTACACCTTC. The rearrangement uses TRBV7-9 and TRBJ1-2, with D tentatively TRBD1 (6 bases). Trimming stripped 5 bases from V and 3 bases from J, with 19 bases between. Looked up from germline, CDR1 is SEHNR and CDR2 is FQNEAQ (reference sequence). CDR3 length: 16 amino acids.

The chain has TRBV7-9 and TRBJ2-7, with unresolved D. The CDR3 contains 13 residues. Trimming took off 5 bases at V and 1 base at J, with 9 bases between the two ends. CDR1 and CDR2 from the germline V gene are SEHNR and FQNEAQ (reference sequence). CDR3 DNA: TGTGCCAGCAGCACGTTTATATCCTACGAGCAGTACTTC. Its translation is CASSTFISYEQYF.

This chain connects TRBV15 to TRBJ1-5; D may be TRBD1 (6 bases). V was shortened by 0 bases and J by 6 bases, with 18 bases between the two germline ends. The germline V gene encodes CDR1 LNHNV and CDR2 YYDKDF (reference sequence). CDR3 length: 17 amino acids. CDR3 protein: CATSRDLLTGIGQPQHF. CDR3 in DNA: TGTGCCACCAGCAGAGATCTCCTAACAGGGATAGGTCAGCCCCAGCATTTT.

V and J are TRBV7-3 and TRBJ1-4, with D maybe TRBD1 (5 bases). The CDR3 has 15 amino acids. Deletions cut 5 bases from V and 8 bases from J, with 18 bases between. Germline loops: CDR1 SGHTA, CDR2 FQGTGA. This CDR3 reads CASSRAAGVGEKLFF. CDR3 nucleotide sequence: TGTGCCAGCAGCCGCGCGGCGGGGGTAGGGGAAAAACTGTTTTTT.

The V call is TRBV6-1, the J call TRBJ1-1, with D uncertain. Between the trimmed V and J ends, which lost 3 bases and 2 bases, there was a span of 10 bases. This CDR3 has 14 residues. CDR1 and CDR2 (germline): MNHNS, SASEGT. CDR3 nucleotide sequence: TGTGCCAGCAGTGATACGCTGGACAACACTGAAGCTTTCTTT. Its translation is CASSDTLDNTEAFF.

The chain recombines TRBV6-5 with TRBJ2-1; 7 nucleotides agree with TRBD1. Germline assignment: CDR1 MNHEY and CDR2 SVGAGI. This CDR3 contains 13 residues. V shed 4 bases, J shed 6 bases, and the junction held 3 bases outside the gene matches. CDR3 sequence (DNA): TGTGCCAGCAGTTTCGGGACAGTCAATGAGCAGTTCTTC. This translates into CASSFGTVNEQFF.

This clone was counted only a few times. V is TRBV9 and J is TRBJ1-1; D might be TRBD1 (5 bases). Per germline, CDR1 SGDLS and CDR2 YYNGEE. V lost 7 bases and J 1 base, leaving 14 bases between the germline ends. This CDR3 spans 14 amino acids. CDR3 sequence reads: CASRRGDRNTEAFF. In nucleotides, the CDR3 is TGTGCCAGCCGTCGGGGCGACCGGAACACTGAAGCTTTCTTT.

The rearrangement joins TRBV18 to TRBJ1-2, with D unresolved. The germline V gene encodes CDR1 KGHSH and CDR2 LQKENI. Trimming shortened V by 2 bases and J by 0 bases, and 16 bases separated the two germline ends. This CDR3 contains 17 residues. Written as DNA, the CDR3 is TGTGCCAGCTCACCAGGGCAAGTTGTCCGAGCTAACTATGGCTACACCTTC. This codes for CASSPGQVVRANYGYTF.